This T cell receptor beta chain was obtained from a study of T-cell reconstitution after alpha-beta-depleted transplantation in children. Regarding the study as a whole: From newly produced T cells came most of the T-cell counts and diversity one year after transplant.

The J segment lost 1 base and the V segment lost 5 bases, leaving 5 bases of the junction unmatched. The V gene's germline CDR1 is KGHSY and CDR2 FQNENV. The CDR3 covers 16 residues. This clonotype was found many times. Its antigen is currently unknown. Using unique molecular identifiers, the investigators prepared the TCRbeta library. Each CDR3 protein gets one entry after TCRdb re-called the PCR reads with MiXCR. Found here are a few hundred thousand distinct CDR3 sequences, almost 8% of them singletons; the top ten hold 9.1%. This sequence was found in a female patient aged 2 to 10 who had a stem cell transplant for Fanconi anemia, so the T cells may come from the graft donor. The chain is built from TRBV16 and TRBJ2-6, with 7 bases that match TRBD1. Sequenced material: peripheral blood, taken 360 days after TCRalphabeta/CD19-depleted stem cell transplant. In nucleotides, the CDR3 is TGTGCCAGCAGCACAGACAGGGTGTCTGGGGCCAACGTCCTGACTTTC. Translation: CASSTDRVSGANVLTF.